This T cell receptor beta chain originates from a study of cytomegalovirus exposure and HLA in healthy donors. Findings and limits, study-wide: As immune exposure information, only CMV serostatus was available.

About this clone itself: Its cognate antigen is unknown.

A multiplex PCR was run with 60 Vbeta primers and 13 Jbeta primers. Sequencing was performed with immunoSEQ multiplex PCR; in TCRdb, only in-frame clones are kept and a portion is missing. The sample table sets out roughly 80,000 clones. V shed 0 bases, J shed 3 bases, and the junction held 2 bases outside the gene matches. The CDR3 is 15 residues long. Germline V gene lookup returns CDR1 SGHRS and CDR2 YFSETQ. The sequencing input was PBMCs. V usage is TRBV5-1 and J usage is TRBJ2-5; TRBD2 aligns across 10 bases. The TCR sequence derives from a man aged 45-65 years in good health and CMV-seropositive. The CDR3 DNA sequence: TGCGCCAGCAGCTTGGGGACTAGCGGAGAAGAGACCCAGTACTTC. This encodes CASSLGTSGEETQYF.